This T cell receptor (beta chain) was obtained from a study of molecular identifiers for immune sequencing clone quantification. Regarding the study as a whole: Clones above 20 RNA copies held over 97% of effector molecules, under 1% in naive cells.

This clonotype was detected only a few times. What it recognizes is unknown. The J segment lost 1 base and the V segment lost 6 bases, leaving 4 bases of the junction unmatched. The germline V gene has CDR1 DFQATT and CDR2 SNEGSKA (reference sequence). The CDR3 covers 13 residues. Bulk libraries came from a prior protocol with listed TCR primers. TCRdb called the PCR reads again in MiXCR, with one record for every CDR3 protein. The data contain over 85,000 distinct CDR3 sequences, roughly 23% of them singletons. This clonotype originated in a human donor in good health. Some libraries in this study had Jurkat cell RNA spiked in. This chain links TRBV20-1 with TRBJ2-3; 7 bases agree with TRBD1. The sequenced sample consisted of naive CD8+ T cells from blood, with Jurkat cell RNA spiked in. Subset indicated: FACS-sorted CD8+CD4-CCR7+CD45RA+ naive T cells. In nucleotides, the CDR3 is TGCAGTGCGATAGACAGGGGCACAGATACGCAGTATTTT. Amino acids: CSAIDRGTDTQYF.